This T cell receptor (beta chain) comes out of a study of PD-1 blockade in classical Hodgkin lymphoma. Findings and limits, study-wide: The origin of the repertoire differences remains undefined, with disease activity or prior therapy as possible causes.

Germline V gene data show CDR1 as KGHSH and CDR2 as LQKENI. V was pared by 2 bases and J by 5 bases, with 25 bases between. This CDR3 has 18 residues. The repertoire was sequenced with immunoSEQ multiplex PCR; TCRdb's copy has only in-frame clones and lacks some. The top ten clones hold 10% of a sample with approximately 58,000 clones, approximately 90% of them seen once. Turning to this clone: The antigen is unknown.

All patients relapsed after autologous stem cell transplantation, and brentuximab vedotin exposure varied. This TCR was recovered from a human donor with classical Hodgkin lymphoma. The V gene is TRBV18, the J gene TRBJ2-7; D is perhaps TRBD1 (6 bases). The material was peripheral blood mononuclear cells (PBMCs), obtained before the second cycle of nivolumab. CDR3 nucleotide sequence: TGTGCCAGCTCACCATTTCCTAGAGGGGGAAGCTCCAGGGACGAGCAGTACTTC. It encodes CASSPFPRGGSSRDEQYF.